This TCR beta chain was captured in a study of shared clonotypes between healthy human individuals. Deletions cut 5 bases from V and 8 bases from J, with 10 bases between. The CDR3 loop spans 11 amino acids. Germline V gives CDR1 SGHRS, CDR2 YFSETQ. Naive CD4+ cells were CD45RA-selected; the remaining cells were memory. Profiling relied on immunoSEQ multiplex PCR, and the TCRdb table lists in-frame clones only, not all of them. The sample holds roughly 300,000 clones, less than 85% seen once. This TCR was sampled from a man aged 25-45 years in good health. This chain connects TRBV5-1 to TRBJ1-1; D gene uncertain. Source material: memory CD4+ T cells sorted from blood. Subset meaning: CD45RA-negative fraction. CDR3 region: CASRLSGEAFF. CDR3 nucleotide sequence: TGCGCCAGCAGATTGAGTGGGGAAGCTTTCTTT. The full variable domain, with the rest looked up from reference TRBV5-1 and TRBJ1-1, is KAGVTQTPRYLIKTRGQQVTLSCSPISGHRSVSWYQQTPGQGLQFLFEYFSETQRNKGNFPGRFSGRQFSNSRSEMNVSTLELGDSALYLCASRLSGEAFFGQGTRLTVV.